This T cell receptor (beta chain) emerged from a study of T cells in Graves' hyperthyroidism and ophthalmopathy. Overall study: Peripheral blood was taken when the disease was first diagnosed, before any treatment began. General study results and limits: In simple terms, a model built on 13 V-J features told ophthalmopathy apart from stable hyperthyroidism. Ophthalmopathy prediction by the model preceded onset by a median approximately six months.

The V gene's germline CDR1 is DFQATT and CDR2 SNEGSKA (reference sequence). This CDR3 has 13 amino acids. Trimming removed 3 bases from V and 6 bases from J, with 9 bases in between. Amplification targeted TCR beta CDR3 regions from RNA transcripts. Researchers ran a first-round RT-PCR on the TCR CDR3 using the HTBI primer set. TCRdb itself ran the multiplex PCR reads through MiXCR, one entry per CDR3 protein. The sample includes about half a million distinct CDR3 sequences, 15% to 20% of them seen just once. Patients affected by ophthalmopathy presented a Clinical Activity Score of at least 3, a NOSPECS grade of at least 4, and disease duration below 3 months. This clonotype was seen ten or more times. Antigen unknown.

This sequence originates from a woman aged 25 to 39 with Graves' ophthalmopathy. The sample was blood. V is TRBV20-1 and J is TRBJ1-6; possible D gene TRBD1, 5 bases. The CDR3 loop is CSASEGPNSPLHF. In DNA form, the CDR3 reads TGCAGTGCTAGTGAGGGGCCTAATTCACCCCTCCACTTT.